This T cell receptor (beta chain) was found in a study of TIL therapy for anti-PD-1-resistant metastatic lung cancer. Study at large: Most patients had lung adenocarcinoma; four tumors were EGFR-mutant, two ALK-rearranged; half smoked currently or formerly. Tumors carried a median about 1.5 non-synonymous mutations per megabase. Study-wide findings and caveats: Many TIL product clones were absent from baseline tumor, suggesting clonal contraction.

Concerning this clone: Its antigen is unknown.

The libraries were made with immunoSEQ v3. TCRdb keeps only in-frame clones here, not all; method: immunoSEQ multiplex PCR. The sample holds about 95,000 clones, 55% to 75% seen once. Stated time point: pre-treatment sample, taken before nivolumab and TIL therapy. Pleural nodules or supraclavicular lymph nodes made up most of the excised metastases sampled. Tumors were harvested before any PD-1/PD-L1 blockade. The material sequenced was tumor tissue, taken at baseline. This clonotype originated in a person aged 25 to 80 with non-small cell lung cancer.

CDR3 DNA sequence: TGTGCCAGTAGTATTCTAGCGGGAGTGCAGTATTTT. Translating it yields CASSILAGVQYF. The chain carries TRBV19 and TRBJ2-3; 10 nucleotides line up with TRBD2. Per the germline V gene, CDR1 is LNHDA and CDR2 is SQIVND (reference sequence). This CDR3 has 12 amino acids. The trim removed 3 bases at V and 11 bases at J, leaving 2 bases unmatched.